Listed here are 10 T cell receptor beta chains from one sample, sequenced in a study of OX40 agonist ivuxolimab in advanced cancers. Measured with immunoSEQ multiplex PCR; TCRdb has only the in-frame clones, and not every one. The sample yields 55,000 to 75,000 clones, more than 65% seen once. The sample was CD4+ or CD8+ T cells sorted from blood, taken in a trial of the OX40 agonist ivuxolimab. The receptor source for this set is an adult with an advanced solid tumor such as melanoma, head and neck, liver or kidney cancer.

The CDR3 protein is CASSYGEKLFF. The CDR3 nucleotides read TGTGCCAGCAGTTACGGGGAAAAACTGTTTTTT. The chain has TRBV6-5 and TRBJ1-4; D gene ambiguous. CDR1 is MNHEY and CDR2 is SVGAGI in the germline V gene. With 2 bases removed from V and 8 bases from J, the gap between germline ends came to 3 bases. The length of the CDR3 is 11 residues.

V usage is TRBV5-1 and J usage is TRBJ1-1; 9 positions agree with TRBD1. Germline CDR1 is SGHRS and CDR2 is YFSETQ. CDR3 size: 17 residues. J was trimmed by 4 bases and V by 3 bases; bases with no gene match: 13. The CDR3 sequence: CASSWGPTGGASTEAFF. As DNA, the CDR3 is TGCGCCAGCAGCTGGGGACCGACAGGGGGAGCGAGCACTGAAGCTTTCTTT.

V and J are TRBV18 and TRBJ1-1; D remains unclear. This CDR3 contains 13 residues. V dropped 3 bases and J dropped 11 bases, with 16 bases sitting between them. CDR1 and CDR2 from the germline V gene are KGHSH and LQKENI. CDR3 nucleotide sequence: TGTGCCAGCTCACCCCTCGACACCGTTGAGGCTTTCTTT. Translating gives CASSPLDTVEAFF.

This clone has more than one count but fewer than ten. The J gene is TRBJ2-5, the V gene TRBV29-1; TRBD2 matches 12 bases. Unmatched junction bases numbered 4, after V lost 7 bases and J lost 4 bases. CDR3 size: 13 residues. The germline V gene has CDR1 SQVTM and CDR2 ANQGSEA. CDR3 DNA sequence: TGCAGCGGGACTAGCGGGGCAGCAGAGACCCAGTACTTC. Amino acid sequence: CSGTSGAAETQYF.

The genes are TRBV7-2 and TRBJ2-3; D remains unclear. Trimming shortened V by 3 bases and J by 1 base, and 8 bases separated the two germline ends. Germline V gives CDR1 SGHTA, CDR2 FQGNSA. This CDR3 is 14 amino acids long. CDR3 residues: CASSFALGTDTQYF. The CDR3 DNA sequence: TGTGCCAGCAGCTTCGCCTTAGGCACAGATACGCAGTATTTT.

This chain links TRBV18 with TRBJ2-1; D unclear. Trimming stripped 1 base from V and 0 bases from J, with 10 bases between. Per the germline V gene, CDR1 is KGHSH and CDR2 is LQKENI. CDR3 length equals 16 residues. Here the CDR3 reads CASSPQSVSSYNEQFF. The CDR3 bases are TGTGCCAGCTCACCACAGTCAGTGAGCTCCTACAATGAGCAGTTCTTC.

The gene calls are TRBV4-2 and TRBJ1-2; D ambiguous. The CDR3 is 13 amino acids. V was clipped by 0 bases and J by 8 bases, with 10 bases between them. CDR1 and CDR2 (germline): LGHNA, YNFKEQ. The CDR3 protein is CASSQEMVGGYTF. CDR3 bases: TGTGCCAGCAGCCAAGAAATGGTGGGCGGCTACACCTTC.

The rearrangement links TRBV5-4 to TRBJ2-7; the match to TRBD1 covers 7 bases. Germline CDR1 is SGHNT and CDR2 is YYREEE (reference sequence). The CDR3 length is 14 residues. Trimming removed 4 bases from V and 0 bases from J; junction bases left unmatched: 4. The CDR3: CASSPTGDSYEQYF. The CDR3 DNA sequence: TGTGCCAGCAGCCCTACAGGGGACTCCTACGAGCAGTACTTC.

V is TRBV5-5 and J is TRBJ1-6, with D hard to call. The germline gives CDR1 SGHKS, CDR2 YYEKEE (reference sequence). This CDR3 is 14 amino acids long. V lost 0 bases to trimming and J lost 3 bases, with 4 bases between them. CDR3 region: CASSLVHYNSPLHF. CDR3 nucleotide sequence: TGTGCCAGCAGCTTGGTGCACTATAATTCACCCCTCCACTTT.

The chain employs TRBV4-1 and TRBJ1-2; no clear D. CDR1 is MGHRA, CDR2 YSYEKL, per germline. This CDR3 region has 15 residues. Trimming shortened V by 1 base and J by 9 bases, and 18 bases separated the two germline ends. In nucleotides, the CDR3 is TGCGCCAGCAGCCAAGGTGGGCTTAAAGGGATAAGCTACACCTTC. It is translated as CASSQGGLKGISYTF.